This TCR beta chain appears in the sequencing data of a study of CD8 T cells in Susac syndrome. Trimming pared 0 bases from V and 7 bases from J, leaving 25 bases between. The CDR3 loop spans 18 amino acids. From germline, CDR1 is SGDLS and CDR2 YYNGEE. Random-hexamer reverse transcription was applied to about 0.45 to 1 ug RNA. TCRdb processed the immunoSEQ multiplex PCR reads anew with MiXCR; each CDR3 protein has one entry. This table holds some 200,000 distinct CDR3 sequences, around 95% found once. The sample was CD4+ T cells from PBMCs. The rearrangement links TRBV9 to TRBJ1-2, with a weak D call TRBD1 (6 bases). The sequence derives from a human donor with Susac syndrome. CDR3 residues: CASSVEGRGGSPGGGYTF. Written as DNA, the CDR3 is TGTGCCAGCAGCGTAGAAGGAAGGGGGGGATCTCCAGGAGGTGGCTACACCTTC.